This TCR beta chain was obtained from a study of T cell repertoires in cytomegalovirus infection. The CDR3 totals 14 residues. Germline values: CDR1 SNHLY, CDR2 FYNNEI. V was cut by 1 base and J by 1 base, with 7 bases left in between. On this clonotype: The antigen remains undetermined.

TCRdb itself ran the reads through MiXCR, one entry per CDR3 protein. This sample has about 900,000 distinct CDR3 sequences, with approximately 30% found just once. This sequence joins TRBV2 and TRBJ1-2, with D uncertain. This TCR was sampled from a human donor in good health (CMV status not recorded). Some clones in this sample may be carry-over from other donors' samples. The sample consisted of cultured CD8+ T cells from PBMCs, taken from culture after CMV antigen stimulation. The CDR3 loop is CASSEVYSNYGYTF. The CDR3, as DNA: TGTGCCAGCAGTGAAGTATACAGTAACTATGGCTACACCTTC.